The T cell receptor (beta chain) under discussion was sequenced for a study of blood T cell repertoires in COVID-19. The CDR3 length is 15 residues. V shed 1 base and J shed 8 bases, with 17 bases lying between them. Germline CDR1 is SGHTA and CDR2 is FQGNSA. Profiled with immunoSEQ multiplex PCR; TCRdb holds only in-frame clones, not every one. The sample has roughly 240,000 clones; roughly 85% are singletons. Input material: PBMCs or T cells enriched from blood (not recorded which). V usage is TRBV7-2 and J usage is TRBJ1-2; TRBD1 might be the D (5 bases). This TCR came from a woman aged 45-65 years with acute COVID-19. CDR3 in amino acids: CASSLGWDSGIGYTF. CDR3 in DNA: TGTGCCAGCAGCTTAGGTTGGGACTCAGGGATCGGCTACACCTTC.